These T cell receptor beta chains were read from a single sample in a study of blood T cell repertoires in COVID-19. Profiled with immunoSEQ multiplex PCR; TCRdb holds only in-frame clones, not every one. The sample lists 200,000 to 250,000 clones; 75% to 85% were seen once. The sequenced sample consisted of peripheral blood. The source of these receptors is a woman aged 50 to 60 with acute or convalescent COVID-19. Both conserved end residues are part of each CDR3. A D gene is named only where the DNA matches it firmly. A clone size is listed for some rows: how often the clone was seen (once, few, many), or a class if it is expanded.

j_call v_call d_call clone_size cdr3_aa cdr3_nt
TRBJ1-3 TRBV6-2/TRBV6-3 . . CASSRQSLSGNTIYF TGTGCCAGCAGTCGACAGTCCCTCTCTGGAAACACCATATATTTT
TRBJ2-1 TRBV2 TRBD2 . CASRTTSARVNEQFF TGTGCCAGCAGGACGACTAGCGCGAGGGTCAATGAGCAGTTCTTC
TRBJ2-7 TRBV7-9 . . CASSLNNYEQYF TGTGCCAGCAGCTTAAACAATTACGAGCAGTACTTC
TRBJ2-1 TRBV29-1 . . CSGVEGGTRKNNEQFF TGCAGCGGCGTCGAGGGGGGGACTCGAAAAAACAATGAGCAGTTCTTC
TRBJ2-5 TRBV6-1 . . CASSEYGHKQETQYF TGTGCCAGCAGTGAATATGGACACAAGCAAGAGACCCAGTACTTC
TRBJ1-5 TRBV6-5 . once CASLLRGRNQPQHF TGTGCCAGCCTACTCCGGGGAAGGAATCAGCCCCAGCATTTT
TRBJ2-5 TRBV5-4 TRBD1 . CASSPGQGETQYF TGTGCCAGCAGCCCTGGACAGGGGGAGACCCAGTACTTC
TRBJ1-2 TRBV9 . once CASSVERDGYTF TGTGCCAGCAGCGTAGAGAGGGATGGCTACACCTTC
TRBJ1-1 TRBV6-5 . . CASSQKMNTEAFF TGTGCCAGCAGCCAGAAAATGAACACTGAAGCTTTCTTT
TRBJ1-6 TRBV4-1 . . CASSQDEGVRNSPLHF TGCGCCAGCAGCCAAGATGAGGGGGTCAGGAATTCACCCCTCCACTTT
TRBJ1-5 TRBV6-5 TRBD1 . CASKGFRDSKAPQHF TGTGCCAGCAAGGGGTTCCGGGACAGTAAAGCGCCCCAGCATTTT
TRBJ1-5 TRBV7-2 . . CASSLLPTGHNQPQHF TGTGCCAGCAGCTTACTCCCCACAGGGCACAATCAGCCCCAGCATTTT
TRBJ2-7 TRBV4-1 . . CASSQEVVRSSYEQYF TGCGCCAGCAGCCAAGAAGTTGTCAGGTCCTCCTACGAGCAGTACTTC
TRBJ1-2 TRBV30 . . CAWSVGLANYGYTF TGTGCCTGGAGCGTGGGGCTAGCTAACTATGGCTACACCTTC
TRBJ1-2 TRBV30 . . CAWTPGSYGYTF TGTGCCTGGACCCCGGGTTCCTATGGCTACACCTTC
TRBJ1-1 TRBV3-1/TRBV3-2 . . CASSQDGNTEAFF TGTGCCAGCAGCCAAGACGGGAACACTGAAGCTTTCTTT
TRBJ1-2 TRBV4-3 TRBD1 . CASSQDPTGQGVYGYTF TGCGCCAGCAGCCAAGATCCGACCGGACAGGGGGTCTATGGCTACACCTTC